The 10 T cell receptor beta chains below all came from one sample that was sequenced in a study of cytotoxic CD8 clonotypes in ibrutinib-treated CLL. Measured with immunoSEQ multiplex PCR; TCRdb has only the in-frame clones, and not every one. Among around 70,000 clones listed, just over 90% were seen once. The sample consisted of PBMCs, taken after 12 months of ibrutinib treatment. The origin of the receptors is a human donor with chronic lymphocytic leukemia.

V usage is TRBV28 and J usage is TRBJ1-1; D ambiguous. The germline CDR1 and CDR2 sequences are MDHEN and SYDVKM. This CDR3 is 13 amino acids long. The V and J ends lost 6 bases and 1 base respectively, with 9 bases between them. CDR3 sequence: CASSLRSNTEAFF. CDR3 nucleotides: TGTGCCAGCAGCCTCCGTTCGAACACTGAAGCTTTCTTT.

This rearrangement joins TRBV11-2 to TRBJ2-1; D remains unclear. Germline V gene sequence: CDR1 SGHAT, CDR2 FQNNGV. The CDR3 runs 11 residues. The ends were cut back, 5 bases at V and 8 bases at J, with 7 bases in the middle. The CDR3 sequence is CASSPSDEQFF. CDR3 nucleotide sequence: TGTGCCAGCAGCCCCTCCGATGAGCAGTTCTTC.

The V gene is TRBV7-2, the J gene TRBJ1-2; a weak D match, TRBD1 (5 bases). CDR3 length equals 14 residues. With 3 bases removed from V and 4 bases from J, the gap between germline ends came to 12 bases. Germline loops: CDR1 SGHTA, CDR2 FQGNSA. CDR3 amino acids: CASSFYRDSYGYTF. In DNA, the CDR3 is TGTGCCAGCAGCTTCTACCGGGACTCCTATGGCTACACCTTC.

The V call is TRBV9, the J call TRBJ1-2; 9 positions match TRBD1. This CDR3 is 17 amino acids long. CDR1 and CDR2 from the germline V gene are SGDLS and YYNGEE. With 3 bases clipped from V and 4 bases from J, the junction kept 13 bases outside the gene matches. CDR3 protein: CASSAREGTGPGYGYTF. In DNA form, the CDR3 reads TGTGCCAGCAGCGCGAGAGAGGGGACAGGGCCGGGCTATGGCTACACCTTC.

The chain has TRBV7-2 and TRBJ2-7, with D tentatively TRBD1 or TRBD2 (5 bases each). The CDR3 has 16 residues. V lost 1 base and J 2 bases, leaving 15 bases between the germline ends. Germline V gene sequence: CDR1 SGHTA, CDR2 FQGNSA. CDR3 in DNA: TGTGCCAGCAGCTTAGGGGGGAGCGGTGGAGCCTACGAGCAGTACTTC. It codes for CASSLGGSGGAYEQYF. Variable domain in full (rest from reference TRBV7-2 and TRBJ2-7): GAGVSQSPSNKVTEKGKDVELRCDPISGHTALYWYRQSLGQGLEFLIYFQGNSAPDKSGLPSDRFSAERTGGSVSTLTIQRTQQEDSAVYLCASSLGGSGGAYEQYFGPGTRLTVT.

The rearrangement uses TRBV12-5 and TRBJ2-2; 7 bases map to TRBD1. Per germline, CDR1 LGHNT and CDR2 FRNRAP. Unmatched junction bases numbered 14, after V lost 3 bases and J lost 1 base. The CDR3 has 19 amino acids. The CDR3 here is CASGFSHEGTDMNTGELFF. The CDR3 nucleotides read TGTGCTAGTGGTTTCTCACACGAAGGGACAGACATGAACACCGGGGAGCTGTTTTTT.

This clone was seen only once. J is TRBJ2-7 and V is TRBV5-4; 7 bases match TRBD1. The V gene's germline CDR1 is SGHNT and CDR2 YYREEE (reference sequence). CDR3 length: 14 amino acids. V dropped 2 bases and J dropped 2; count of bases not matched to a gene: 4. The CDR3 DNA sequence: TGTGCCAGCAGCTTTTGGGACAGCGCCTACGAGCAGTACTTC. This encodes CASSFWDSAYEQYF.

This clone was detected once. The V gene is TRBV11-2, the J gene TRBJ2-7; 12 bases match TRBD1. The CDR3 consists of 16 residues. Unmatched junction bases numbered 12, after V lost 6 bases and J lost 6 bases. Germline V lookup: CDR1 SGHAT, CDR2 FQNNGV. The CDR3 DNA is TGTGCCAGCAGTTGGACCTCCGGGACAGGGGGCGGCGAGCAGTACTTC. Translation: CASSWTSGTGGGEQYF.

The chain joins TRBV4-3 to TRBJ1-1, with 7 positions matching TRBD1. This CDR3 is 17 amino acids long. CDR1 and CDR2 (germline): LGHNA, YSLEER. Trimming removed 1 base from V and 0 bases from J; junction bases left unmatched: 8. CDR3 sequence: CASSQGPGTVMNTEAFF. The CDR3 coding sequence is TGCGCCAGCAGCCAAGGCCCCGGGACAGTCATGAACACTGAAGCTTTCTTT.

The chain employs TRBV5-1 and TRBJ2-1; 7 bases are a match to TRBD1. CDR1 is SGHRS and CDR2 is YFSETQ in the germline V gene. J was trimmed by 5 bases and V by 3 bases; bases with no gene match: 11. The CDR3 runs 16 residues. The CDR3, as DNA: TGCGCCAGCAGCTACTATGGGCAGGGGGTCAACAATGAGCAGTTCTTC. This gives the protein CASSYYGQGVNNEQFF. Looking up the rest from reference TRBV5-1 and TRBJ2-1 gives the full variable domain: KAGVTQTPRYLIKTRGQQVTLSCSPISGHRSVSWYQQTPGQGLQFLFEYFSETQRNKGNFPGRFSGRQFSNSRSEMNVSTLELGDSALYLCASSYYGQGVNNEQFFGPGTRLTVL.